The clone carrying this T cell receptor (beta chain) was picked up many times. As yet, its antigen is unknown. Germline loops: CDR1 DFQATT, CDR2 SNEGSKA (reference sequence). The ends lost 0 bases at V and 6 bases at J; junction bases unmatched: 10. This CDR3 is built from 16 residues. This sample was taken from a study of CD8 T cells in ankylosing spondylitis. Study conclusions and caveats: A motif of seven or eight highly homologous TCR beta variants was seen as apparently characteristic of ankylosing spondylitis blood. Matched ankylosing spondylitis synovial fluid reportedly showed significant enrichment of disease-linked clones.

A quantitative 5'-RACE method, one with molecular barcodes, was used to make TCR beta libraries. Each CDR3 protein is one row after TCRdb ran MiXCR on the 5' RACE reads. The sample shows roughly 700,000 distinct CDR3 sequences, around 17% of them seen only once. The gene calls are TRBV20-1 and TRBJ1-5, with 8 bases aligning to TRBD1. This clonotype was obtained from a male donor with ankylosing spondylitis. The sample was blood, either unsorted or a sorted T cell fraction (not recorded which). CDR3 in amino acids: CSARDFAGQGFQPQHF. The CDR3 DNA follows: TGCAGTGCTAGAGATTTTGCCGGACAGGGATTTCAGCCCCAGCATTTT.